The clone carrying this T cell receptor (beta chain) was picked up many times. These data come from a study of identical twins. TCRdb redid the calling of the 5' RACE reads with MiXCR, one entry per CDR3 protein. The top ten clones hold around 1.9% of a sample with more than 650,000 distinct CDR3 sequences, approximately 6% of them seen once. Donors uniformly comprised healthy Caucasians. CDR1 and CDR2 from the germline V gene are MNHEY and SMNVEV (reference sequence). This CDR3 is built from 15 residues. V was clipped by 7 bases and J by 2 bases; unmatched bases: 5. The receptor was isolated from a man aged 18 to 35 in good health. The sequenced sample was naive T cells sorted from blood. V gene TRBV27 combines with J gene TRBJ2-1, with 10 bases fitting TRBD2. The CDR3 loop reads CASNPSGGAYNEQFF. DNA of the CDR3: TGTGCCAGCAACCCAAGCGGGGGGGCCTACAATGAGCAGTTCTTC.